This T cell receptor beta chain was captured in a study of early T cells in non-severe SARS-CoV-2 infection. At the level of the study: The authors sequenced bulk RNA from unsorted whole blood, leaving chains unpaired. Whole-study findings and limits: The study's VDJdb matching favored anti-spike CD8 responses and missed private and CD4 specificities.

TCRdb analysed the 5' RACE reads with MiXCR anew, one entry per CDR3 protein. The data show around 82,000 distinct CDR3 sequences, over 9.5% seen once. Between the trimmed V and J ends, which lost 1 base and 1 base, there was a span of 7 bases. Germline V gene data show CDR1 as SSHAT and CDR2 as FNYEAQ (reference sequence). This CDR3 comprises 15 residues. Details on this clonotype: Its antigen remains unidentified.

This sequence originates from an adult who was a healthcare worker with PCR-confirmed SARS-CoV-2 infection or an uninfected control (not recorded which). The chain joins TRBV7-7 to TRBJ2-2; TRBD1 might be the D (6 bases). Sequencing input: whole blood. For the CDR3, the DNA is TGTGCCAGCAGCTTAGAGACAGGGAACACCGGGGAGCTGTTTTTT. Amino acid sequence: CASSLETGNTGELFF.